These T cell receptor beta chains were read from a single sample in a study of shared clonotypes between healthy human individuals. Profiling relied on immunoSEQ multiplex PCR, and the TCRdb table lists in-frame clones only, not all of them. The sample has 2 million or so clones; about 95% are singletons. Sequenced: naive CD8+ T cells sorted from blood. Receptors originate from a man aged 18 to 29 in good health. Each CDR3 is given with its conserved first and last residue. Fields, in order: D gene, J gene, V gene, clone size, CDR3 protein, CDR3 DNA. D genes are given only for firm matches. Where a row states a size, it is once, few, many or the class of an expanded clone; other rows omit it.

D: -
J: TRBJ2-7
V: TRBV7-9
size: -
CDR3: CASSPTGLSSYEQYF
DNA: TGTGCCAGCAGCCCCACGGGACTGAGCTCCTACGAGCAGTACTTC

D: -
J: TRBJ2-2
V: TRBV6-4
size: -
CDR3: CVVFKNTGELFF
DNA: TGTGTCGTTTTTAAGAACACCGGGGAGCTGTTTTTT

D: TRBD1
J: TRBJ2-2
V: TRBV7-6
size: -
CDR3: CASSFFTGDTGELFF
DNA: TGTGCCAGCAGCTTTTTTACAGGGGACACCGGGGAGCTGTTTTTT

D: -
J: TRBJ2-1
V: TRBV7-3
size: -
CDR3: CASSLTSPGEEQFF
DNA: TGTGCCAGCAGCTTAACGTCCCCCGGGGAAGAGCAGTTCTTC

D: -
J: TRBJ1-3
V: TRBV15
size: -
CDR3: CATSSRAAGNTIYF
DNA: TGTGCCACCAGCTCCAGGGCTGCTGGAAACACCATATATTTT

D: -
J: TRBJ1-5
V: TRBV7-9
size: -
CDR3: CASSLGAGQPQHF
DNA: TGTGCCAGCAGCTTAGGGGCCGGTCAGCCCCAGCATTTT

D: TRBD1
J: TRBJ1-6
V: TRBV4-3
size: -
CDR3: CASSQVAWDRNSPLHF
DNA: TGCGCCAGCAGCCAAGTGGCATGGGACAGAAATTCACCCCTCCACTTT

D: -
J: TRBJ2-3
V: TRBV7-9
size: once
CDR3: CASSLGQGIDTQYF
DNA: TGTGCCAGCAGCTTAGGGCAGGGTATAGATACGCAGTATTTT

D: TRBD1
J: TRBJ1-3
V: TRBV7-6
size: -
CDR3: CASSQTDRADGNTIYF
DNA: TGTGCCAGCAGCCAGACGGACAGGGCGGATGGAAACACCATATATTTT

D: -
J: TRBJ2-7
V: TRBV2
size: -
CDR3: CASSENTGWYEQYF
DNA: TGTGCCAGCAGTGAAAATACGGGGTGGTACGAGCAGTACTTC

D: TRBD1
J: TRBJ2-7
V: TRBV10-3
size: -
CDR3: CAISANKGRDRRSYEQYF
DNA: TGTGCCATCAGTGCAAATAAAGGGCGGGACAGGCGCTCCTACGAGCAGTACTTC

D: TRBD1
J: TRBJ1-5
V: TRBV5-6
size: -
CDR3: CASSLEGTGAGQPQHF
DNA: TGTGCCAGCAGCTTGGAAGGCACAGGGGCCGGTCAGCCCCAGCATTTT

D: -
J: TRBJ2-3
V: TRBV27
size: once
CDR3: CASSSISGTDTQYF
DNA: TGTGCCAGCAGTTCAATATCAGGCACAGATACGCAGTATTTT

D: -
J: TRBJ1-5
V: TRBV4-1
size: once
CDR3: CASSQLLDQPQHF
DNA: TGCGCCAGCAGCCAACTCCTGGATCAGCCCCAGCATTTT

D: TRBD2
J: TRBJ2-7
V: TRBV7-9
size: -
CDR3: CASSSLAGGTYEQYF
DNA: TGTGCCAGCAGCTCACTAGCGGGGGGTACCTACGAGCAGTACTTC

D: -
J: TRBJ1-3
V: TRBV11-2
size: -
CDR3: CASSLELSGNTIYF
DNA: TGTGCCAGCAGCTTAGAGCTCTCTGGAAACACCATATATTTT

D: -
J: TRBJ1-4
V: TRBV14
size: -
CDR3: CASSQGSAESPYPNEKLFF
DNA: TGTGCCAGCAGCCAAGGGTCTGCAGAGAGCCCTTATCCTAATGAAAAACTGTTTTTT

D: TRBD1
J: TRBJ2-1
V: TRBV9
size: -
CDR3: CASSRDRTYNEQFF
DNA: TGTGCCAGCAGCAGGGACAGGACTTACAATGAGCAGTTCTTC

D: -
J: TRBJ2-6
V: TRBV30
size: -
CDR3: CAWAAGASGANVLTF
DNA: TGTGCCTGGGCTGCGGGGGCATCTGGGGCCAACGTCCTGACTTTC

D: -
J: TRBJ1-1
V: TRBV10-2
size: -
CDR3: CASTTEGNTEAFF
DNA: TGCGCCAGCACCACCGAGGGAAACACTGAAGCTTTCTTT

D: -
J: TRBJ2-7
V: TRBV19
size: -
CDR3: CASKIATSSYEQYF
DNA: TGTGCCAGTAAAATAGCGACATCCTCCTACGAGCAGTACTTC

D: -
J: TRBJ2-7
V: TRBV7-9
size: -
CDR3: CASSSFDRMYEQYF
DNA: TGTGCCAGCAGCTCTTTTGACAGAATGTACGAGCAGTACTTC

D: TRBD2
J: TRBJ2-7
V: TRBV4-3
size: -
CDR3: CASSQDRAGGVYEQYF
DNA: TGCGCCAGCAGCCAAGATAGGGCGGGAGGCGTGTACGAGCAGTACTTC

D: -
J: TRBJ2-7
V: TRBV20-1
size: -
CDR3: CSGGQGYEQYF
DNA: TGCAGTGGAGGGCAGGGCTACGAGCAGTACTTC

D: -
J: TRBJ2-5
V: TRBV7-9
size: -
CDR3: CASEGGQGGSETQYF
DNA: TGTGCCAGCGAGGGGGGCCAGGGAGGGTCAGAGACCCAGTACTTC

D: TRBD2
J: TRBJ2-1
V: TRBV5-1
size: -
CDR3: CASTPGGTYNEQFF
DNA: TGCGCCAGCACCCCGGGGGGAACCTACAATGAGCAGTTCTTC

D: -
J: TRBJ2-3
V: TRBV29-1
size: -
CDR3: CSGYTDTQYF
DNA: TGCAGCGGATACACAGATACGCAGTATTTT

D: TRBD1
J: TRBJ1-5
V: TRBV4-2
size: -
CDR3: CASSEGTGGADQPQHF
DNA: TGTGCCAGCAGCGAAGGGACAGGGGGGGCGGATCAGCCCCAGCATTTT

D: -
J: TRBJ1-1
V: TRBV2
size: -
CDR3: CASIYRALDTEAFF
DNA: TGTGCCAGCATTTACAGGGCCCTGGACACTGAAGCTTTCTTT

D: -
J: TRBJ2-7
V: TRBV6-5
size: -
CDR3: CASAFGGSVSYEQYF
DNA: TGTGCCAGCGCCTTTGGTGGGAGTGTCTCCTACGAGCAGTACTTC

D: -
J: TRBJ2-3
V: TRBV11-3
size: -
CDR3: CASSLGGAGTDTQYF
DNA: TGTGCCAGCAGCTTAGGGGGAGCGGGCACAGATACGCAGTATTTT

D: -
J: TRBJ2-1
V: TRBV7-9
size: -
CDR3: CASSPRVSGNNNEQFF
DNA: TGTGCCAGCAGCCCCCGGGTTAGCGGCAACAACAATGAGCAGTTCTTC